This is a list of T cell receptor beta chains from one sample in a study of blood T cell repertoires in COVID-19. Using immunoSEQ multiplex PCR, the repertoire was profiled, and TCRdb retains in-frame clones only, with some absent. The table records about 91,000 clones, roughly 79% of them present only once. The sample was peripheral blood. These receptors were obtained from a woman aged 80 or over with acute or convalescent COVID-19. Both conserved end residues are part of each CDR3. The order of the fields is J gene, D gene, clone size, V gene, CDR3 protein, CDR3 DNA. The D gene is left open where the match is weak. The listing skips clone size in some rows; elsewhere it reads once, few, many or a size class.

TRBJ2-3,TRBD1,NA,TRBV11-3,CASSSGQGGPTDTQYF,TGTGCCAGCAGCTCGGGACAGGGTGGACCCACAGATACGCAGTATTTT
TRBJ2-3,NA,NA,TRBV9,CASSVNPFTGTDTQYF,TGTGCCAGCAGCGTAAATCCCTTTACTGGCACAGATACGCAGTATTTT
TRBJ2-5,NA,once,TRBV4-2,CASSEHPQETQYF,TGTGCCAGCAGCGAACACCCCCAAGAGACCCAGTACTTC
TRBJ1-3,TRBD1,NA,TRBV9,CASSVVGGLGNTIYF,TGTGCCAGCAGCGTAGTAGGGGGCCTTGGAAACACCATATATTTT
TRBJ2-1,NA,NA,TRBV6-5,CASSTEEEQFF,TGTGCCAGCAGTACAGAAGAGGAGCAGTTCTTC
TRBJ1-2,NA,NA,TRBV12-3/TRBV12-4,CASSRNYGYTF,TGTGCCAGCAGCAGGAACTATGGCTACACCTTC
TRBJ1-6,NA,NA,TRBV6-5,CASSYSPPGVNSPLHF,TGTGCCAGCAGTTACTCCCCTCCAGGGGTGAATTCACCCCTCCACTTT
TRBJ2-1,TRBD2,NA,TRBV6-6,CASSPAGVKGQFF,TGTGCCAGCAGCCCAGCGGGAGTGAAGGGGCAGTTCTTC
TRBJ1-2,TRBD1,NA,TRBV27,CASRGTENYGYTF,TGTGCCAGCAGAGGGACAGAGAACTATGGCTACACCTTC
TRBJ1-5,TRBD1,NA,TRBV4-3,CASSQDRAGGSYSNQPQHF,TGCGCCAGCAGCCAAGATAGGGCAGGGGGATCGTATAGCAATCAGCCCCAGCATTTT
TRBJ2-7,TRBD2,NA,TRBV28,CASRETLAGLHEQYF,TGTGCCAGCAGGGAAACACTAGCGGGATTACACGAGCAGTACTTC
TRBJ1-6,TRBD1,NA,TRBV30,CAWSADRGSPLHF,TGTGCCTGGAGTGCGGACAGGGGCTCACCCCTCCACTTT
TRBJ2-7,NA,NA,TRBV5-1,CASSSQGGEQYF,TGCGCCAGCAGCTCACAAGGGGGTGAGCAGTACTTC
TRBJ2-3,NA,once,TRBV30,CAWSAGTDTQYF,TGTGCCTGGAGTGCGGGGACAGATACGCAGTATTTT
TRBJ1-6,TRBD1,NA,TRBV27,CASSNRDRYNSPLHF,TGTGCCAGCAGTAACCGGGACAGATATAATTCACCCCTCCACTTT
TRBJ1-1,NA,NA,TRBV19,CASSSVAEAFF,TGTGCCAGTAGCTCTGTAGCTGAAGCTTTCTTT